This TCR beta chain was sequenced during a study of response to subunit inactivated influenza vaccine. CDR1 is MNHNS, CDR2 SASEGT, per germline. The CDR3 extends over 15 amino acids. Losses at the gene ends were 4 bases for V and 3 bases for J; bases not matched to a gene: 4. This clonotype occurred many times. Its specificity is not known. MiXCR, applied by TCRdb to the RT-PCR reads, yields one record per CDR3 protein. The table includes approximately 530,000 distinct CDR3 sequences, 10% to 15% detected once. Study outcomes and limitations: The study's authors posited that every seasonal influenza vaccination enlists few new T cells.

The chain uses TRBV6-1 and TRBJ2-3; 10 bases match TRBD1. This TCR derives from a man in his fifties who received an inactivated influenza vaccine. The sequences come from PBMCs from blood, collected 40 to 50 days after vaccination. CDR3: CASSAPGQGTDTQYF. The CDR3 nucleotides read TGTGCCAGCAGTGCCCCGGGACAGGGGACAGATACGCAGTATTTT.